The 10 T cell receptor beta chains reported below all come from one sample, sequenced in a study of technical replicates of blood from a few donors. Some clones are missing from TCRdb's copy, which holds only in-frame ones; the method was immunoSEQ multiplex PCR. The sample records 65,000 to 80,000 clones, 95% to 98% being singletons. Material: T cells isolated from PBMCs. The receptors were gathered from a human donor in good health.

CDR3 protein: CASGGGGTWGTDTQYF. The CDR3 DNA sequence: TGTGCCAGCGGTGGAGGCGGGACTTGGGGAACAGATACGCAGTATTTT. The chain links TRBV9 to TRBJ2-3; TRBD2 is a possible D gene (6 bases). The V gene's germline CDR1 is SGDLS and CDR2 YYNGEE. The ends were cut back, 7 bases at V and 3 bases at J, with 21 bases in the middle. This CDR3 has 16 residues.

The chain is built from TRBV30 and TRBJ2-3, with D possibly matching TRBD2 (5 bases). V was clipped by 3 bases and J by 3 bases, with 13 bases between them. From germline, CDR1 is GTSNPN and CDR2 SVGIG (reference sequence). CDR3 length: 14 residues. CDR3 region: CAWRAAGLTDTQYF. The CDR3 nucleotides read TGTGCCTGGAGGGCGGCGGGCCTAACAGATACGCAGTATTTT.

As DNA, the CDR3 is TGTGCCAGCAGGGCTACAGGGAACACTGAAGCTTTCTTT. Translated, it gives CASRATGNTEAFF. The chain employs TRBV6-4 and TRBJ1-1, with D possibly TRBD1 on 5 matching bases. The V and J ends lost 6 bases and 1 base respectively, with 9 bases between them. CDR1 MRHNA and CDR2 SNTAGT come from the germline V gene. The CDR3 is made up of 13 amino acids.

The chain joins TRBV6-1 to TRBJ2-7, with TRBD2 identical over 9 bases. Germline values: CDR1 MNHNS, CDR2 SASEGT. CDR3 length: 16 amino acids. Unmatched junction bases numbered 7, after V lost 2 bases and J lost 2 bases. Here the CDR3 DNA reads TGTGCCAGCAGTGAAAAGGCGGGAGGGCCTCCCTACGAGCAGTACTTC. This sequence encodes CASSEKAGGPPYEQYF.

J is TRBJ1-1 and V is TRBV10-3; no firm D call. CDR1 and CDR2 (germline): ENHRY, SYGVKD. The CDR3 spans 13 residues. The V gene lost 4 bases and the J gene lost 3 bases, with 9 bases spanning the gap. CDR3 nucleotide sequence: TGTGCCATCAGTGGGAGACTGGACACTGAAGCTTTCTTT. Amino acid sequence: CAISGRLDTEAFF.

This sequence joins TRBV4-2 and TRBJ2-7; tentatively, D is TRBD2 (7 bases). Trimming took 0 bases from V and 6 from J, leaving 18 bases between them. The CDR3 is 16 residues long. From germline, CDR1 is LGHNA and CDR2 YNFKEQ. In DNA form, the CDR3 reads TGTGCCAGCAGCCAAGATCCTGGGGGGGGAGGGGGCGAGCAGTACTTC. Translating gives CASSQDPGGGGGEQYF.

V and J are TRBV19 and TRBJ1-2, with a tentative D call TRBD1 (5 bases). Germline V gives CDR1 LNHDA, CDR2 SQIVND (reference sequence). Between the trimmed V and J ends, which lost 5 bases and 0 bases, there was a span of 10 bases. This CDR3 is built from 14 residues. The CDR3, as DNA: TGTGCCAGTAGTCTCAGGGATTCTAACTATGGCTACACCTTC. Protein product: CASSLRDSNYGYTF.

The J gene is TRBJ1-2, the V gene TRBV7-3; 7 bases line up with TRBD1. The CDR3 is 13 residues long. CDR1 is SGHTA and CDR2 is FQGTGA in the germline V gene. V was pared by 3 bases and J by 9 bases, with 7 bases of the junction left unmatched. The CDR3 DNA sequence: TGTGCCAGCAGCTTTTCGCAGGGGGAGAGCTACACCTTC. Protein product: CASSFSQGESYTF.

The chain couples TRBV19 to TRBJ1-4; 7 bases are a match to TRBD1. Germline V lookup: CDR1 LNHDA, CDR2 SQIVND (reference sequence). This CDR3 is 14 amino acids long. V shed 5 bases and J 8 bases; nucleotides not matched to a gene: 8. In DNA form, the CDR3 reads TGTGCCAGTAGTTGGGGGACAGAAGCCGAAAAACTGTTTTTT. Protein: CASSWGTEAEKLFF.

The V gene is TRBV30, the J gene TRBJ2-5; tentative D call: TRBD1 (5 bases). The CDR3 spans 15 residues. V was pared by 4 bases and J by 5 bases, with 20 bases between. Germline V lookup: CDR1 GTSNPN, CDR2 SVGIG (reference sequence). In DNA form, the CDR3 reads TGTGCCTGGACCAGAGGTTTGCCCCCAGGGGAGACCCAGTACTTC. Translating gives CAWTRGLPPGETQYF.